The entry below describes one T cell receptor (beta chain). TCRdb's table, derived via immunoSEQ multiplex PCR, lists solely in-frame clones and lacks some. This table has 300,000 to 500,000 clones, approximately 90% appearing once. This sample stems from a study of Ad26.COV2.S vaccination and SARS-CoV-2 variants. V lost 3 bases, J lost 0 bases, and 13 bases lay in between. Germline loops: CDR1 DFQATT, CDR2 SNEGSKA (reference sequence). This CDR3 has 15 residues. Treatment: over 15 received Ad26.COV2.S at low or high dose, single or two shots; roughly five received placebo; per-sample allocation not given. Repertoires come from day 63 after the first vaccine or placebo injection. Adults aged 18-55 years in Boston included the donor.

Specimen: peripheral blood, collected in a trial of Ad26.COV2.S vaccine versus placebo. The V call is TRBV20-1, the J call TRBJ2-3, with D possibly being TRBD2 (5 bases). This sequence originates from a person between 18 and 65 years old who received the Ad26.COV2.S COVID-19 vaccine or a placebo. The CDR3 reads CSASKSAESTDTQYF. CDR3 nucleotide sequence: TGCAGTGCTAGTAAATCAGCGGAGAGCACAGATACGCAGTATTTT.